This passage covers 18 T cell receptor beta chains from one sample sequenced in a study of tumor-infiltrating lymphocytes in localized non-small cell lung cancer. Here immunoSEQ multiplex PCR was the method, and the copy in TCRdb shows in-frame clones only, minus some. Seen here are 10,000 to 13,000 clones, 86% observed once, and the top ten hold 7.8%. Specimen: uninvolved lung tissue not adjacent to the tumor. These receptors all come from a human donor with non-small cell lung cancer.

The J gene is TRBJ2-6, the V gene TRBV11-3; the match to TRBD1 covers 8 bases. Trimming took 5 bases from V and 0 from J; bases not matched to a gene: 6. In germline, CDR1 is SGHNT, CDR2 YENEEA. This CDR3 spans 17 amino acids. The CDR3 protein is CASSPGTGSSGANVLTF. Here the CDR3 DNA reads TGTGCCAGCAGCCCCGGGACAGGAAGCTCTGGGGCCAACGTCCTGACTTTC.

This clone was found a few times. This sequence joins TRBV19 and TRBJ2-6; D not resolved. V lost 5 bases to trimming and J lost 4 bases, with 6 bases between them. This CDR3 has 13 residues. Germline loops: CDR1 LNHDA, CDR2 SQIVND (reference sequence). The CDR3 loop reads CASSPGGANVLTF. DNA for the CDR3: TGTGCCAGTAGTCCCGGGGGGGCCAACGTCCTGACTTTC.

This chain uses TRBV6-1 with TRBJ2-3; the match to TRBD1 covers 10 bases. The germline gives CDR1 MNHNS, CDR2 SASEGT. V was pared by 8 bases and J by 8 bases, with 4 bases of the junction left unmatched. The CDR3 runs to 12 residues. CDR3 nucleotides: TGTGCCAGCTGGACAGGGGGGTTTACGCAGTATTTT. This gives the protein CASWTGGFTQYF.

CDR3 in DNA: TGTGCCAGCAGGAGGAGGGGAACTAATGAAAAACTGTTTTTT. It is translated as CASRRRGTNEKLFF. This rearrangement joins TRBV6-1 to TRBJ1-4, with TRBD1 as a possible D gene (5 bases). The CDR3 spans 14 residues. CDR1 is MNHNS and CDR2 is SASEGT in the germline V gene. Trimming cost V 6 bases and J 1 base, with 9 bases left between them.

The CDR3 DNA sequence: TGTGCCAGCAGTTACGAGGGCCTCAGTGGCTACACCTTC. The encoded protein is CASSYEGLSGYTF. The rearrangement uses TRBV6-5 and TRBJ1-2; D unresolved. The CDR3 has 13 amino acids. The ends were cut back, 2 bases at V and 7 bases at J, with 11 bases in the middle. Germline assignment: CDR1 MNHEY and CDR2 SVGAGI.

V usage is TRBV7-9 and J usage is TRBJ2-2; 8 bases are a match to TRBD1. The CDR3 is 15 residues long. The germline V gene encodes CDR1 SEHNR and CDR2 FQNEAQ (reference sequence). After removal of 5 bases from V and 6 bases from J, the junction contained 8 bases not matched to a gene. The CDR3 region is CASSPRQGMAGELFF. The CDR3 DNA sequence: TGTGCCAGCAGCCCTCGACAGGGGATGGCCGGGGAGCTGTTTTTT.

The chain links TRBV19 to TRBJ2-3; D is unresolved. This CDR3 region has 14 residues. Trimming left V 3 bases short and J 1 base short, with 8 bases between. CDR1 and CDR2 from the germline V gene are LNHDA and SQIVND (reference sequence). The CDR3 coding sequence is TGTGCCAGTAGTATCCCAGGACGCACAGATACGCAGTATTTT. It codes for CASSIPGRTDTQYF.

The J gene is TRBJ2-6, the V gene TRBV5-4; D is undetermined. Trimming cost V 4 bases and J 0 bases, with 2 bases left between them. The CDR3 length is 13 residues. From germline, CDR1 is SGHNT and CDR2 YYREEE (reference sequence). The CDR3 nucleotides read TGTGCCAGCAGCGTCTCTGGGGCCAACGTCCTGACTTTC. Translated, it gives CASSVSGANVLTF. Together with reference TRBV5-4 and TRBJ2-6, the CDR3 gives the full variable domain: ETGVTQSPTHLIKTRGQQVTLRCSSQSGHNTVSWYQQALGQGPQFIFQYYREEENGRGNFPPRFSGLQFPNYSSELNVNALELDDSALYLCASSVSGANVLTFGAGSRLTVL.

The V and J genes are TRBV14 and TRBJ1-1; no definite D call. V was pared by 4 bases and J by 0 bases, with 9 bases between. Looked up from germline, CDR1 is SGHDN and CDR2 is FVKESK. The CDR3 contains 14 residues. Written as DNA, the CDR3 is TGTGCCAGCAGCCTGGCCGGCATGAACACTGAAGCTTTCTTT. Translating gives CASSLAGMNTEAFF. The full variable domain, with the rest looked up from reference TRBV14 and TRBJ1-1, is EAGVTQFPSHSVIEKGQTVTLRCDPISGHDNLYWYRRVMGKEIKFLLHFVKESKQDESGMPNNRFLAERTGGTYSTLKVQPAELEDSGVYFCASSLAGMNTEAFFGQGTRLTVV.

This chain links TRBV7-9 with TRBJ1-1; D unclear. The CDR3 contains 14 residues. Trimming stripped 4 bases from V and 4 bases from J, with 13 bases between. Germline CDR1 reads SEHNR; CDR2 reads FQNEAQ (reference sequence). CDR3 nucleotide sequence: TGTGCCAGCAGCTCCCAATGGGCGGGCACTGAAGCTTTCTTT. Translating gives CASSSQWAGTEAFF.

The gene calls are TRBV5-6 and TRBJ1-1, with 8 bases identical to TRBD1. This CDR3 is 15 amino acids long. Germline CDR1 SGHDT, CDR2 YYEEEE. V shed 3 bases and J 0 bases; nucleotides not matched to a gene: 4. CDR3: CASSSRDRLNTEAFF. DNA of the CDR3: TGTGCCAGCAGCTCTCGGGACAGGTTGAACACTGAAGCTTTCTTT.

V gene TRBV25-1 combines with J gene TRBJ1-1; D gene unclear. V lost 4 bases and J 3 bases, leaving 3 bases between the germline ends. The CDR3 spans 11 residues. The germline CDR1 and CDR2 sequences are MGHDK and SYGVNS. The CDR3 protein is CASSVYTEAFF. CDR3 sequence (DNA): TGTGCCAGCAGTGTGTACACTGAAGCTTTCTTT.

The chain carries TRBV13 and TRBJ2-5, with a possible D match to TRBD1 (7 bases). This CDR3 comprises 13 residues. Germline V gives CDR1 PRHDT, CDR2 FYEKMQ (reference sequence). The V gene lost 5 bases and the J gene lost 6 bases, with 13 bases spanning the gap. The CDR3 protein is CASSPQGGKTQYF. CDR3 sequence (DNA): TGTGCCAGCAGCCCCCAGGGGGGAAAGACCCAGTACTTC.

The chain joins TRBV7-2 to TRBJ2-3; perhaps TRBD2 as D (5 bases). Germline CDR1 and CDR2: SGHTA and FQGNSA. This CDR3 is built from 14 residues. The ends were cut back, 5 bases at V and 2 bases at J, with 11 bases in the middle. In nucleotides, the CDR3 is TGTGCCAGCAGCCTAGACGGGAACACAGATACGCAGTATTTT. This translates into CASSLDGNTDTQYF.

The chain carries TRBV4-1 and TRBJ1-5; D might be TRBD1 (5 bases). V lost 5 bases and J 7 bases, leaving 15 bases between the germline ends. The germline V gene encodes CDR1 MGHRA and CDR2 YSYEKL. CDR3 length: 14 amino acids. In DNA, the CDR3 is TGCGCCAGCAGCTCCGGAGACTGGGGGCAGCCCCAGCATTTT. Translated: CASSSGDWGQPQHF.

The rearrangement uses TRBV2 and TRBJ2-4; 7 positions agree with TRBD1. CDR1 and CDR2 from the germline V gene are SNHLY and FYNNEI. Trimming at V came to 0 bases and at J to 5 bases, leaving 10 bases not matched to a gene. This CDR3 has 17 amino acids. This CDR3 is CASSEALRGGSQNIQYF. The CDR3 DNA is TGTGCCAGCAGTGAAGCGCTTCGAGGGGGCTCCCAAAACATTCAGTACTTC. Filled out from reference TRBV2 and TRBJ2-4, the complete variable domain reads EPEVTQTPSHQVTQMGQEVILRCVPISNHLYFYWYRQILGQKVEFLVSFYNNEISEKSEIFDDQFSVERPDGSNFTLKIRSTKLEDSAMYFCASSEALRGGSQNIQYFGAGTRLSVL.

The CDR3 loop reads CAYYRDGEAFF. The CDR3 DNA reads as TGTGCCTACTATCGGGACGGCGAAGCTTTCTTT. The V gene is TRBV30, the J gene TRBJ1-1, with D perhaps matching TRBD1 (5 bases). The CDR3 loop spans 11 amino acids. CDR1 and CDR2 from the germline V gene are GTSNPN and SVGIG (reference sequence). The V end lost 7 bases, the J end lost 8 bases, and 14 bases lay between the germline ends.

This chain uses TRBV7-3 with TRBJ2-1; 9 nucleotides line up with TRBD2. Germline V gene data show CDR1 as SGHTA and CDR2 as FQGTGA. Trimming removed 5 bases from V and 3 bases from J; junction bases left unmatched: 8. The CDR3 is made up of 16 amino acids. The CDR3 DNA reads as TGTGCCAGCAGCGCCCGGGCTAGCGGGGTCTACAATGAGCAGTTCTTC. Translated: CASSARASGVYNEQFF.